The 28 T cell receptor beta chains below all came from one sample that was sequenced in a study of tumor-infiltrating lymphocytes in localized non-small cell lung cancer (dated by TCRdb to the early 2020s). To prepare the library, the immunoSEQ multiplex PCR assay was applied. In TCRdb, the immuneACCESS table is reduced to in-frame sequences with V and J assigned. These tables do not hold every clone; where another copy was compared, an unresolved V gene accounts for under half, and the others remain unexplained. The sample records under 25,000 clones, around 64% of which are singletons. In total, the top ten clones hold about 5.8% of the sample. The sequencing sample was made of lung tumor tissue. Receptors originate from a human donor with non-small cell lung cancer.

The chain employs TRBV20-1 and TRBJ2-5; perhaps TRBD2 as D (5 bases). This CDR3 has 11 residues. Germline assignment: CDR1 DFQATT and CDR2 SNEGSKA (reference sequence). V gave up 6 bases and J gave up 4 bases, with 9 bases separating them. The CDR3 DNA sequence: TGCAGTGCCAACACTAGAGAGACCCAGTACTTC. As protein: CSANTRETQYF.

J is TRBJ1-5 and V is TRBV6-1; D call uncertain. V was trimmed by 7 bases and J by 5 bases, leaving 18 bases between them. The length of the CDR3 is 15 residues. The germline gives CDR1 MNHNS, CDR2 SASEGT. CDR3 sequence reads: CASKGVGNQYQPQHF. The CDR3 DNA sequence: TGTGCCAGCAAGGGAGTCGGAAACCAATATCAGCCCCAGCATTTT.

The CDR3 sequence is CASSKRPGQGAYNEQFF. The CDR3 DNA follows: TGTGCCAGCAGCAAAAGGCCGGGACAGGGGGCTTACAATGAGCAGTTCTTC. The rearrangement uses TRBV2 and TRBJ2-1, with 12 bases fitting TRBD1. The V segment lost 6 bases and the J segment 4 bases; nucleotides outside the gene matches: 10. The germline gives CDR1 SNHLY, CDR2 FYNNEI. The CDR3 extends over 17 amino acids.

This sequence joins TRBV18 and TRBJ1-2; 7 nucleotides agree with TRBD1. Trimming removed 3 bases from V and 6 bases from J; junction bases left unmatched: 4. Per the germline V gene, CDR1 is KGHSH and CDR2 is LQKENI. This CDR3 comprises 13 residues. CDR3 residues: CASSPKGADGYTF. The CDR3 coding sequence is TGTGCCAGCTCACCTAAGGGGGCGGATGGCTACACCTTC.

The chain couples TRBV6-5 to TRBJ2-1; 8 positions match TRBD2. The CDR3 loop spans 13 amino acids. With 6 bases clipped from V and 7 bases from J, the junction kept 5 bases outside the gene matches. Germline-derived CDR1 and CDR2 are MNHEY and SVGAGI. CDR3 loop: CASSSGLVNEQFF. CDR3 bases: TGTGCCAGCAGCTCGGGACTAGTGAATGAGCAGTTCTTC.

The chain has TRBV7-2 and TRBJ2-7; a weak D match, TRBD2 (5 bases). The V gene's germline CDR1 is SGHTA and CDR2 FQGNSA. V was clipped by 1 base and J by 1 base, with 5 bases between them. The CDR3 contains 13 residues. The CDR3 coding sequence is TGTGCCAGCAGCTTAGAGCGGTCCTACGAGCAGTACTTC. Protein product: CASSLERSYEQYF. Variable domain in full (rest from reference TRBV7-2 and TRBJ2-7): GAGVSQSPSNKVTEKGKDVELRCDPISGHTALYWYRQSLGQGLEFLIYFQGNSAPDKSGLPSDRFSAERTGGSVSTLTIQRTQQEDSAVYLCASSLERSYEQYFGPGTRLTVT.

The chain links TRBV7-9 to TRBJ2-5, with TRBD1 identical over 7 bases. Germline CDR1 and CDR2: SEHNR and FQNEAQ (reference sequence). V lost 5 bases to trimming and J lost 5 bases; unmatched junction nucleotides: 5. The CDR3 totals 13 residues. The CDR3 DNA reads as TGTGCCAGCAGCCGACAGGGCAGGGAGACCCAGTACTTC. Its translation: CASSRQGRETQYF.

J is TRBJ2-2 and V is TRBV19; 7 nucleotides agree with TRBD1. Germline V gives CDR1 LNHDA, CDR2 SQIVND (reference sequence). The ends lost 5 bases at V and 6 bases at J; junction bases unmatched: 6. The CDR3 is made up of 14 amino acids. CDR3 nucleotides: TGTGCCAGTAGTCAGGGACAGCCGGCCGGGGAGCTGTTTTTT. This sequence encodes CASSQGQPAGELFF.

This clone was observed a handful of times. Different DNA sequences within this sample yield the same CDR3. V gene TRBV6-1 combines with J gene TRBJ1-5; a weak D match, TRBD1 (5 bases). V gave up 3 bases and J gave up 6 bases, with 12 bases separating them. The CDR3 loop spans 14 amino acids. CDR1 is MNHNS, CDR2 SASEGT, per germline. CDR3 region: CASSEQGGGQPQHF. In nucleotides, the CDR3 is TGTGCCAGCAGTGAGCAGGGAGGAGGTCAGCCCCAGCATTTT.

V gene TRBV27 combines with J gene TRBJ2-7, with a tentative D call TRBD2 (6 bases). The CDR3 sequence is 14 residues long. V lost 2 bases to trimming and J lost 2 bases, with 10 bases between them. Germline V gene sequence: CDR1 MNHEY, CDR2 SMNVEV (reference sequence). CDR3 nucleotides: TGTGCCAGCAGTTTAGTGGGAGGTCCCTACGAGCAGTACTTC. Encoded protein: CASSLVGGPYEQYF.

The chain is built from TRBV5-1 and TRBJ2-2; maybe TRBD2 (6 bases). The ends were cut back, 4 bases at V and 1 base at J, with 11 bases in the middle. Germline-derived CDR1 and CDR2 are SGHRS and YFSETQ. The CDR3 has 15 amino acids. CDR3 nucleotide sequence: TGCGCCAGCAGCCTGCCCGGGGGGAACACCGGGGAGCTGTTTTTT. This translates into CASSLPGGNTGELFF.

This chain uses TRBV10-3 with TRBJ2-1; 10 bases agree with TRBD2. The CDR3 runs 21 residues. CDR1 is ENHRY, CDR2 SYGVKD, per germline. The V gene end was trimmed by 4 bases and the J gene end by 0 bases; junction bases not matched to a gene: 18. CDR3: CAISGQGKASSGGLSYNEQFF. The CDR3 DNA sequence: TGTGCCATCAGTGGGCAGGGCAAGGCTTCTAGCGGGGGTCTCTCCTACAATGAGCAGTTCTTC.

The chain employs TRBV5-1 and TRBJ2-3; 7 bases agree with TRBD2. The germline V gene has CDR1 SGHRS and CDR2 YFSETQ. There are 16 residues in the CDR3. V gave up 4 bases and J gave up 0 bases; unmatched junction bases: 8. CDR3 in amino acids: CASSPPSGLSTDTQYF. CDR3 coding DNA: TGCGCCAGCAGCCCACCTAGCGGACTAAGCACAGATACGCAGTATTTT.

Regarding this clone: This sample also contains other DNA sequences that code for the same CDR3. CDR3 DNA: TGTGCCAGCAGTTTAGGTGTCTACGAGCAGTACTTC. Its protein is CASSLGVYEQYF. The chain uses TRBV28 and TRBJ2-7; D is unclear. Germline V gene lookup returns CDR1 MDHEN and CDR2 SYDVKM. The CDR3 runs 12 residues. The V end was cut by 2 bases, the J end by 3 bases, with 5 bases between.

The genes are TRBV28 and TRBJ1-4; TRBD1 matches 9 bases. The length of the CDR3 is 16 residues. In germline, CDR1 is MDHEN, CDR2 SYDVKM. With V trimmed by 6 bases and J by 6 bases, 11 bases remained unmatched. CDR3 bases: TGTGCCAGCAGCCCAATACTACAGGGGGCGCATGAAAAACTGTTTTTT. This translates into CASSPILQGAHEKLFF.

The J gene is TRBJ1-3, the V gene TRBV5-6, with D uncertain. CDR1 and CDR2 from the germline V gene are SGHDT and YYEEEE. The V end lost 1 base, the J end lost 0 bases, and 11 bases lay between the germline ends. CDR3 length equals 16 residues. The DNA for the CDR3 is TGTGCCAGCAGCTTGACTACGGTTAGCTCTGGAAACACCATATATTTT. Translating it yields CASSLTTVSSGNTIYF.

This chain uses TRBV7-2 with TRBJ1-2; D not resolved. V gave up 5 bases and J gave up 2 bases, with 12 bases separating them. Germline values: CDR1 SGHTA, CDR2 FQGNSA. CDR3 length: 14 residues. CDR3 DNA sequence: TGTGCCAGCAGCCAACTAGTCAACAACTATGGCTACACCTTC. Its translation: CASSQLVNNYGYTF.

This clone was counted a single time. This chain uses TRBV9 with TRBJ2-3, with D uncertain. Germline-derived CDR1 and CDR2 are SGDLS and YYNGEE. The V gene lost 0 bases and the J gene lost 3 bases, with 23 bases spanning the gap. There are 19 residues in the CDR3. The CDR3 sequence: CASSVATWPPRSETDTQYF. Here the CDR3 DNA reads TGTGCCAGCAGCGTAGCTACGTGGCCCCCTCGGTCGGAAACAGATACGCAGTATTTT.

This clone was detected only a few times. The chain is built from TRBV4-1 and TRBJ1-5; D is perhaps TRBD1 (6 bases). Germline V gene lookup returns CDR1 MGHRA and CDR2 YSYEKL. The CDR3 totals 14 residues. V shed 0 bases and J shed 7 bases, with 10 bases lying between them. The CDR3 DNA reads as TGCGCCAGCAGCCAAGAACAGGGAGGGCAGCCCCAGCATTTT. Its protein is CASSQEQGGQPQHF.

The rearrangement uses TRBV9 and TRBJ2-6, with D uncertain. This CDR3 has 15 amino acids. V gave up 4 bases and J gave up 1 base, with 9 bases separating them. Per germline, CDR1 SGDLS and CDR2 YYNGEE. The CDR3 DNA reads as TGTGCCAGCAGCTTCTTGGGGTCTGGGGCCAACGTCCTGACTTTC. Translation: CASSFLGSGANVLTF. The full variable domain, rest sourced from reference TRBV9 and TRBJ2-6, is DSGVTQTPKHLITATGQRVTLRCSPRSGDLSVYWYQQSLDQGLQFLIQYYNGEERAKGNILERFSAQQFPDLHSELNLSSLELGDSALYFCASSFLGSGANVLTFGAGSRLTVL.

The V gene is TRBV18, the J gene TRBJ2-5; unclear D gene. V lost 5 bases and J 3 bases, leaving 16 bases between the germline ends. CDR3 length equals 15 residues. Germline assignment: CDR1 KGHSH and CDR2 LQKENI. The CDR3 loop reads CASSLNRGNKETQYF. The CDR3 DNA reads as TGTGCCAGCTCATTAAACCGAGGCAACAAAGAGACCCAGTACTTC.

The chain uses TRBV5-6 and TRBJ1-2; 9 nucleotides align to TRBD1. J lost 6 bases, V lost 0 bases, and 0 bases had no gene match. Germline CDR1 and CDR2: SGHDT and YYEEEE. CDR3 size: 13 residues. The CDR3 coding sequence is TGTGCCAGCAGCTTGGGGACAGGGGATGGCTACACCTTC. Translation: CASSLGTGDGYTF.

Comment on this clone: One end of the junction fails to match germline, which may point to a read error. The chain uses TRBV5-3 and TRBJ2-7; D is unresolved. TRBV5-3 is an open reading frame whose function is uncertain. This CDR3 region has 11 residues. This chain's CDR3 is CASSLIDEQYF. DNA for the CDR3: TGTGCCAGCAGCTTGATTGACGAGCAGTACTTC.

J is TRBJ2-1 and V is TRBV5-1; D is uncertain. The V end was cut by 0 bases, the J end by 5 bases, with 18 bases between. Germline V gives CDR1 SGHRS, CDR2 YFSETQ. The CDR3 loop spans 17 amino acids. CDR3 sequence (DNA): TGCGCCAGCAGCTTGGGGGTCCAAGTTAAGGCAAACAATGAGCAGTTCTTC. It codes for CASSLGVQVKANNEQFF.

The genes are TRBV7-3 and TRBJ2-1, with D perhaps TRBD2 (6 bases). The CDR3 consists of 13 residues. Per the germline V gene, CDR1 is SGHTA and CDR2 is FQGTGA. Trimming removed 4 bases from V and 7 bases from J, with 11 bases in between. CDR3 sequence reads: CASSSSGYNEQFF. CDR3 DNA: TGTGCCAGCAGCTCAAGCGGGTATAATGAGCAGTTCTTC.

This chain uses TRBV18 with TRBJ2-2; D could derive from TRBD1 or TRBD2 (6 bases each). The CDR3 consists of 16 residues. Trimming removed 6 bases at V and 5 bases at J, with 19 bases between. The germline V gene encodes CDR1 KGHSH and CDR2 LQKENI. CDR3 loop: CASSPSGGHLTGELFF. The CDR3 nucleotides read TGTGCCAGCTCTCCCAGTGGGGGGCATTTGACCGGGGAGCTGTTTTTT. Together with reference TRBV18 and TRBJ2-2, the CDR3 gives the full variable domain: NAGVMQNPRHLVRRRGQEARLRCSPMKGHSHVYWYRQLPEEGLKFMVYLQKENIIDESGMPKERFSAEFPKEGPSILRIQQVVRGDSAAYFCASSPSGGHLTGELFFGEGSRLTVL.

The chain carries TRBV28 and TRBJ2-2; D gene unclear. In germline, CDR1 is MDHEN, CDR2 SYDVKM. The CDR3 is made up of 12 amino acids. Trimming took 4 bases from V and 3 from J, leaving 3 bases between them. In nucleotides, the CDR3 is TGTGCCAGCAGTTCCCACACCGGGGAGCTGTTTTTT. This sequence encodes CASSSHTGELFF.

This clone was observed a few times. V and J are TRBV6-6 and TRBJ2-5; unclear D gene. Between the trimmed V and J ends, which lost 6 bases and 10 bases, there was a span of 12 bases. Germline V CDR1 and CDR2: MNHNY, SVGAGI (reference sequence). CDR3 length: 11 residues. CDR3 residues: CASSPSALQYF. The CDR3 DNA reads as TGTGCCAGCAGCCCCTCGGCCCTCCAGTACTTC.